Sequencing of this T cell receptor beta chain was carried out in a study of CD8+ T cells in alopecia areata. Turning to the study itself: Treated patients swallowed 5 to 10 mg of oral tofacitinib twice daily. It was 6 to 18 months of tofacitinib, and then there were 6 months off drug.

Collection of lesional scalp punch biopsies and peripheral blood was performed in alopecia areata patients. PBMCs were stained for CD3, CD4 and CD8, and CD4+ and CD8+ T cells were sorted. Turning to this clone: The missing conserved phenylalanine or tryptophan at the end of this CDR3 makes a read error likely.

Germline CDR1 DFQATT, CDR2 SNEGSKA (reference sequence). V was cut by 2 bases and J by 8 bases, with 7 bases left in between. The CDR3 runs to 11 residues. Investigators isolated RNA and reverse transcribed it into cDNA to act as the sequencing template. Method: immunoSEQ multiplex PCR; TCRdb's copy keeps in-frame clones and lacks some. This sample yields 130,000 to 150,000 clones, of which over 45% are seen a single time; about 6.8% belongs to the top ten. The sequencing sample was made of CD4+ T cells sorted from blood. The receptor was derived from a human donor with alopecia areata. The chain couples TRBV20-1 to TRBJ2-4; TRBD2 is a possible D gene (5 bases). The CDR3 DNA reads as TGCAGTGCTAGATCCGGGGACATTCAGTACCTC. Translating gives CSARSGDIQYL.